What follows are 14 T cell receptor beta chains derived from one specimen sequenced in a study of cytomegalovirus exposure and HLA in healthy donors. It was with 60 Vbeta and 13 Jbeta primers that the PCR ran. Clones were sequenced by immunoSEQ multiplex PCR, and TCRdb holds only the in-frame ones, with some missing. The sample has approximately 180,000 clones, around 81% seen once; the top ten hold around 2%. Sequencing was carried out using PBMCs. All receptors come from a man between 18 and 35 years old in good health and CMV-seronegative.

For the CDR3, the DNA is TGTGCCAGTAGTATTCTCCCGTTCCTGCAGTTCTTC. It specifies CASSILPFLQFF. The chain uses TRBV19 and TRBJ2-1, with unresolved D. In germline, CDR1 is LNHDA, CDR2 SQIVND (reference sequence). The V gene lost 3 bases and the J gene lost 12 bases, with 12 bases spanning the gap. The length of the CDR3 is 12 residues.

This chain uses TRBV7-9 with TRBJ1-1, with D uncertain. Trimming cost V 5 bases and J 2 bases, with 15 bases left between them. The CDR3 is 15 residues long. The germline V gene encodes CDR1 SEHNR and CDR2 FQNEAQ (reference sequence). The CDR3: CASSPKAGRNTEAFF. The CDR3 bases are TGTGCCAGCAGCCCTAAGGCGGGGAGAAACACTGAAGCTTTCTTT.

This clone was detected only once. The rearrangement joins TRBV27 to TRBJ1-1; D possibly corresponds to TRBD1 (5 bases). V was cut by 0 bases and J by 1 base, with 15 bases left in between. The V gene's germline CDR1 is MNHEY and CDR2 SMNVEV (reference sequence). This CDR3 region has 17 residues. CDR3 coding DNA: TGTGCCAGCAGTTTATCCTCGCCGGGACTTAGGAACACTGAAGCTTTCTTT. It is translated as CASSLSSPGLRNTEAFF.

V usage is TRBV2 and J usage is TRBJ2-5, with D unresolved. The DNA end favors TRBJ2-7, so the J call may be wrong. This CDR3 contains 13 residues. CDR1 SNHLY and CDR2 FYNNEI come from the germline V gene. CDR3 nucleotide sequence: TGTGCCAGCAGTGTGGCAGGTACGAACGAGCAGTACTTC. Its protein product is CASSVAGTNEQYF.

The chain carries TRBV10-3 and TRBJ2-7, with 8 bases identical to TRBD1. Losses at the gene ends were 5 bases for V and 5 bases for J; bases not matched to a gene: 2. Germline V gene data show CDR1 as ENHRY and CDR2 as SYGVKD. The CDR3 totals 12 residues. CDR3 sequence: CAISYRGDEQYF. The CDR3 DNA sequence: TGTGCCATCAGTTACAGGGGGGACGAGCAGTACTTC.

This rearrangement joins TRBV4-3 to TRBJ1-5; 7 nucleotides align to TRBD1. J lost 2 bases, V lost 4 bases, and 2 bases had no gene match. The germline CDR1 and CDR2 sequences are LGHNA and YSLEER. This CDR3 has 14 residues. CDR3 DNA sequence: TGCGCCAGCAGCCTCGACAGGGGCAATCAGCCCCAGCATTTT. The encoded protein is CASSLDRGNQPQHF.

In DNA form, the CDR3 reads TGTGCCAGTAGTATAGGGGGACAGGGGGCTCATCAGCCCCAGCATTTT. Translation gives CASSIGGQGAHQPQHF. The V call is TRBV19, the J call TRBJ1-5, with 12 nucleotides matching TRBD1. Germline values: CDR1 LNHDA, CDR2 SQIVND (reference sequence). V dropped 1 base and J dropped 5; count of bases not matched to a gene: 3. The CDR3 runs to 16 residues.

This clone was seen a handful of times. V usage is TRBV5-4 and J usage is TRBJ2-5, with D perhaps matching TRBD1 (6 bases). This CDR3 is built from 14 residues. CDR1 and CDR2 from the germline V gene are SGHNT and YYREEE (reference sequence). Deletions cut 3 bases from V and 2 bases from J, with 11 bases between. The CDR3 here is CASSSGQRQETQYF. CDR3 sequence (DNA): TGTGCCAGCAGCTCAGGACAGAGGCAAGAGACCCAGTACTTC.

This clone occurred a few times. The chain combines TRBV15 with TRBJ2-3; 10 bases line up with TRBD2. The length of the CDR3 is 16 residues. Germline CDR1 reads LNHNV; CDR2 reads YYDKDF (reference sequence). Unmatched junction bases numbered 5, after V lost 1 base and J lost 4 bases. This CDR3 is CATSRASGSGSDTQYF. CDR3 coding DNA: TGTGCCACCAGCAGAGCTAGCGGGAGTGGCTCAGATACGCAGTATTTT.

The DNA of the CDR3 is TGCAGCGTTGCTTTTCGCGCGGCGAACACTGAAGCTTTCTTT. It translates to CSVAFRAANTEAFF. The chain uses TRBV29-1 and TRBJ1-1; D call uncertain. This CDR3 has 14 residues. Between the trimmed V and J ends, which lost 4 bases and 1 base, there was a span of 13 bases. Per germline, CDR1 SQVTM and CDR2 ANQGSEA. The complete variable domain, with remaining parts taken from reference TRBV29-1 and TRBJ1-1, reads SAVISQKPSRDICQRGTSLTIQCQVDSQVTMMFWYRQQPGQSLTLIATANQGSEATYESGFVIDKFPISRPNLTFSTLTVSNMSPEDSSIYLCSVAFRAANTEAFFGQGTRLTVV.

The V and J genes are TRBV6-1 and TRBJ2-7; 7 bases map to TRBD2. This CDR3 is 14 amino acids long. The V gene end was trimmed by 1 base and the J gene end by 5 bases; junction bases not matched to a gene: 5. The germline CDR1 and CDR2 sequences are MNHNS and SASEGT. The CDR3 protein is CASSEGEGTHEQYF. The CDR3 DNA reads TGTGCCAGCAGTGAAGGGGAGGGGACCCACGAGCAGTACTTC.

This CDR3 reads CASSLGGLTDGYTF. CDR3 sequence (DNA): TGTGCCAGCAGCTTAGGAGGGCTCACCGATGGCTACACCTTC. J is TRBJ1-2 and V is TRBV7-2; no clear D gene. Trimming removed 1 base at V and 6 bases at J, with 12 bases between. The CDR3 extends over 14 amino acids. Germline loops: CDR1 SGHTA, CDR2 FQGNSA.

This sequence joins TRBV19 and TRBJ2-1; 8 bases match TRBD2. The germline V gene has CDR1 LNHDA and CDR2 SQIVND (reference sequence). Trimming cost V 1 base and J 0 bases; bases outside gene matches: 8. The CDR3 covers 18 residues. The CDR3 DNA follows: TGTGCCAGTAGTATAGGGCGGAGTAGCGGGGTCTCCTACAATGAGCAGTTCTTC. Protein: CASSIGRSSGVSYNEQFF.

This clone has a single count. The chain's CDR3 is CASSARRQASSYEQYF. The CDR3 coding sequence is TGTGCCAGCAGTGCGAGACGACAGGCAAGCTCCTACGAGCAGTACTTC. J is TRBJ2-7 and V is TRBV6-1; possibly TRBD1 for D (6 bases). Germline V gives CDR1 MNHNS, CDR2 SASEGT. The CDR3 runs to 16 residues. The germline V and J ends were trimmed by 4 bases and 0 bases, with 16 bases remaining between them.